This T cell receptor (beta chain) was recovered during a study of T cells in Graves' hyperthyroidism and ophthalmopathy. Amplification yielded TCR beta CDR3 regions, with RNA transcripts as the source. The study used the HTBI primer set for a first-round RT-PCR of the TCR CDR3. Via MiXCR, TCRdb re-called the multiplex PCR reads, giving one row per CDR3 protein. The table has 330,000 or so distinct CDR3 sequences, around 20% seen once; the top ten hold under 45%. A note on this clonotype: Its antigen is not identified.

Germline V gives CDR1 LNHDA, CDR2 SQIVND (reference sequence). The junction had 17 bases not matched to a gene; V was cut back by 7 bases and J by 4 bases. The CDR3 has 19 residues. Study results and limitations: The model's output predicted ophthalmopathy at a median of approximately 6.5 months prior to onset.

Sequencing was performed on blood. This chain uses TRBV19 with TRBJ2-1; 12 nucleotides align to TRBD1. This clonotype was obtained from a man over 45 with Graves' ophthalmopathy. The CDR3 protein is CASTDRGQGALGPYNEQFF. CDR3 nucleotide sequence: TGTGCCAGTACAGACCGGGGACAGGGGGCCCTCGGACCTTACAATGAGCAGTTCTTC.